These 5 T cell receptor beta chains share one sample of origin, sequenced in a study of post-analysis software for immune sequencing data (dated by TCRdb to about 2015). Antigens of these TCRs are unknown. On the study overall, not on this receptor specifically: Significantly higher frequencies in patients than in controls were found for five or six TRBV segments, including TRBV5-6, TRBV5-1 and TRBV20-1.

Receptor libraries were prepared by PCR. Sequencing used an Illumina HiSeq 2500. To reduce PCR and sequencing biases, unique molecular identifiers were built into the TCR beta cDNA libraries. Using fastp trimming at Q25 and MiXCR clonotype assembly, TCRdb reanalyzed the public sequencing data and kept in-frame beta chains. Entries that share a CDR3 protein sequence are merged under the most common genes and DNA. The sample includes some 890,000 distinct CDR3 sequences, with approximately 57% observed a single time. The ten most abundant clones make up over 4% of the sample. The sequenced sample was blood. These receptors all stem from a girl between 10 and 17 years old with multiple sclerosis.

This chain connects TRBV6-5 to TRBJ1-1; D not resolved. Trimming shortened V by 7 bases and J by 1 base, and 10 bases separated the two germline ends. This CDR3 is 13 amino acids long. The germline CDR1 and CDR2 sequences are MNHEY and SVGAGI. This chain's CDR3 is CASIADENTEAFF. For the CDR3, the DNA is TGTGCCAGCATCGCGGACGAGAACACTGAAGCTTTCTTT.

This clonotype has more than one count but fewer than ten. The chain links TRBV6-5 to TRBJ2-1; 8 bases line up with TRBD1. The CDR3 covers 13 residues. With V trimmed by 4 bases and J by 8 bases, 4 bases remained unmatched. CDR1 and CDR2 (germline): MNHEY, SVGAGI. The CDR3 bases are TGTGCCAGCAGTTCAGGACAGGGCGATGAGCAGTTCTTC. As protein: CASSSGQGDEQFF.

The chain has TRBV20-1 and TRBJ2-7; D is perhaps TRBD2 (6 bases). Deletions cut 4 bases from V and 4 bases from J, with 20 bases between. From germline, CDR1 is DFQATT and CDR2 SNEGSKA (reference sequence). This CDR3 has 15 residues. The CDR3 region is CSAILAANLGYEQYF. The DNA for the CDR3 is TGCAGTGCTATATTAGCGGCCAACTTGGGGTACGAGCAGTACTTC.

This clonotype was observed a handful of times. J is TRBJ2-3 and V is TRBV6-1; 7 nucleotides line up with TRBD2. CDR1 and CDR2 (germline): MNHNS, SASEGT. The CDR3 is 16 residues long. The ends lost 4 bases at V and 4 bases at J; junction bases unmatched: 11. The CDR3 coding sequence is TGTGCCAGCAGTGCGTCCCGCGGGAGCCGGGCAGATACGCAGTATTTT. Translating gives CASSASRGSRADTQYF.

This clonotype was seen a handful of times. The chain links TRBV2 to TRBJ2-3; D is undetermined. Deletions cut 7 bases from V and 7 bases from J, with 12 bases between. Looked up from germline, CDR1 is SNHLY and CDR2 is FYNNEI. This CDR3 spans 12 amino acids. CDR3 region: CASTPRSNTQYF. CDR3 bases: TGTGCCAGCACCCCCCGGAGTAATACGCAGTATTTT.